This record covers a single T cell receptor beta chain. This entry belongs to a study of blood T cell repertoires in COVID-19. Study background: The United States, Italy and Spain were the sources of the acute and convalescent COVID-19 samples.

The CDR3 contains 15 residues. In germline, CDR1 is LNHDA, CDR2 SQIVND (reference sequence). The trim removed 5 bases at V and 6 bases at J, leaving 9 bases unmatched. Repertoires were generated with immunoSEQ multiplex PCR, while TCRdb's copy carries only in-frame clones and drops some. The table lists 20,000 to 30,000 clones, over 75% of them singletons. Enrolment of Seattle patients took place during active infection, and they were followed longitudinally. The source material was peripheral blood. This TCR derives from a woman aged 70 to 79 with COVID-19, enrolled during active disease. The gene calls are TRBV19 and TRBJ2-2, with TRBD2 identical over 7 bases. DNA of the CDR3: TGTGCCAGTAGTTGGGGACTAAGGAAAGCCGGGGAGCTGTTTTTT. Encoded protein: CASSWGLRKAGELFF.